The T cell receptor (beta chain) under discussion was sequenced for a study of T cell changes during pregnancy in multiple sclerosis. Using immunoSEQ multiplex PCR, the repertoire was profiled, and TCRdb retains in-frame clones only, with some absent. The sample consists of fewer than 15,000 clones, 65% to 90% of them appearing once. Germline V gene data show CDR1 as MRHNA and CDR2 as SNTAGT. CDR3 length equals 13 residues. V was clipped by 3 bases and J by 3 bases, with 9 bases between them. The chain combines TRBV6-4 with TRBJ2-7, with D possibly being TRBD1 (6 bases). The TCR originated in a female donor with multiple sclerosis, enrolled in a pregnancy study. The input for sequencing was CD8+ T cells from peripheral blood mononuclear cells, taken in the first trimester of pregnancy. CDR3 nucleotide sequence: TGTGCCAGCAGTGAACGGGACAACTACGAGCAGTACTTC. Its translation is CASSERDNYEQYF.